The present entry profiles one T cell receptor beta chain with its context. Its binding antigen is unknown. With a much larger clone just one base away, this may be a read error. The data originate from a study of T cells in Graves' hyperthyroidism and ophthalmopathy (dated by TCRdb to the late 2010s). With regard to the full study: Peripheral blood samples were taken at the time of initial diagnosis, prior to any treatment. In six Graves' hyperthyroidism patients, the study also compared T-cell repertoires from thyroid tissue with T-cell repertoires from blood. According to the paper, TCR Vbeta CDR3 sequencing was carried out on 135 peripheral blood samples, which came from 40 to 45 ophthalmopathy, roughly 75 hyperthyroidism and approximately 17 progressor patients. The roughly 100 discovery patients were randomly split 7:3 into training and test sets. After blood sampling, hyperthyroidism patients were treated with methimazole at a starting dose of 30 mg daily, and ophthalmopathy patients were treated with high-dose intravenous methylprednisolone. To identify distinguishing TCR V-J signatures, a discovery cohort of about 95 patients was used, comprising 43 with Graves' ophthalmopathy and approximately 58 with stable Graves' hyperthyroidism. An independent validation cohort of 18 to 20 hyperthyroidism patients and 15 or so patients who later progressed to ophthalmopathy tested prospective prediction of ophthalmopathy.

The CDR3 has 14 amino acids, counting the end cysteine and phenylalanine. Only the CDR3 portion is preserved as DNA: 42 bases, with reading frame beginning at the first base. Compared with germline, V lacks 4 bases and J lacks 5 bases; bases without a gene match: 7. CDR1 LGHDT and CDR2 YNNKEL were looked up in the germline V gene (reference sequence). Study-level results and caveats: Most expanded thyroid clonotypes (frequency above 0.001) were also found in blood, which suggests that blood repertoires may mirror thyroid immune responses. No statistical method was used to fix the sample size in advance, and group allocation was not hidden from the investigators. In validation, the model predicted progression to ophthalmopathy with 55% to 71% sensitivity and approximately 72% specificity, a median of around 6.6 months before onset. A model built on a 13 V-J signature distinguished ophthalmopathy from stable hyperthyroidism, reaching around 87% sensitivity and under 84% specificity in cross-validation and 80%/75% in testing.

The TCR beta CDR3 regions were amplified from the RNA transcripts. A first-round RT-PCR of the TCR CDR3 used the HTBI primer set with the Qiagen OneStep RT-PCR kit. A second multiplex PCR round built the libraries, followed by size selection and purification. Libraries were sequenced paired-end with 100 bp reads on an Illumina HiSeq2000. Concerning the study's data processing: SOAPnuke was used to process the raw data, removing reads that contained adapters or uncalled bases, had a mean Phred below 15, or lacked an exact match to the constant primer or identifier. COPE v1.2.5 was used to merge high-quality paired reads, and clonotypes were defined as unique nucleotide sequences. MiTCR v1.1 was used to align the clonotypes against IMGT TRBV, TRBD and TRBJ reference segments. Analysis was restricted to V-J combinations with a frequency above 0.0001, which covered 98% to 99.2% of repertoires. A TCS score was defined as the ratio between F50 (clonal expansion) and ExV (chaos), using BLOSUM62-based TCRdist between CDR3 peptides within each V-J. Welch's t-statistics and random forest reduced 450 to 600 V-J features to 13, which were used in a naive Bayes classifier (R e1071). TCRdb reanalyzed the raw reads on its own, using fastp at Q25 for trimming and MiXCR for clone calling, and kept in-frame beta chains. When rows share a CDR3 protein, they turn into one entry using the most common DNA and genes. The V and J calls and clone size are TCRdb's, not the authors'. The sample table lists 500,000 to 750,000 distinct CDR3 sequences, 12% to 15% of them with a count of one. The ten top clones hold around 7% of the sample.

Ophthalmopathy patients had moderately to severely active disease, Clinical Activity Score of at least 3, NOSPECS grade of at least 4, and duration under 3 months. Patients with uncontrolled infections, other autoimmune diseases, pregnancy or lactation were excluded. Clinical symptoms, serum thyroxine and TRAb, thyroid ultrasound, and orbital computed tomography formed the basis for the diagnoses. PBMCs were separated from under 12 ml of fresh peripheral blood using Ficoll-Paque density gradient centrifugation. Total RNA was extracted using Trizol reagent, and RNA quality was assessed on an Agilent 2100 Bioanalyzer.

The TCR was taken from a woman under 30 with Graves' ophthalmopathy. This receptor chain uses TRBV3-1 and TRBJ2-5; TRBD2 fits 7 bases in the junction. Sequencing was performed on blood. The DNA reads TGTGCCAGCAGCCTTCGAAACGGGAGGGAGACCCAGTACTTC. Translated, this is CASSLRNGRETQYF.